Listed here are 5 T cell receptor beta chains from one sample, sequenced in a study of T cell responses to AZD1222 COVID-19 vaccine. Only in-frame clones appear in the TCRdb table, and some are missing; sequencing was by immunoSEQ multiplex PCR. The sample yields 90,000 or so clones, roughly nine tenths seen once. The sample consisted of peripheral blood, taken 28 days after the second AZD1222 dose. These receptors were taken from an adult who received the AZD1222 COVID-19 vaccine.

The chain employs TRBV25-1 and TRBJ1-4; D perhaps matches TRBD1 (5 bases). This CDR3 is built from 17 residues. CDR1 is MGHDK, CDR2 SYGVNS, per germline. With 1 base removed from V and 3 bases from J, the gap between germline ends came to 15 bases. The CDR3 reads CASSESQWGSSNEKLFF. The CDR3 region has the DNA TGTGCCAGCAGTGAATCCCAGTGGGGGTCGTCTAATGAAAAACTGTTTTTT.

This rearrangement joins TRBV28 to TRBJ1-2; TRBD1 might be the D (6 bases). The CDR3 has 14 amino acids. Trimming took off 6 bases at V and 4 bases at J, with 15 bases between the two ends. Germline CDR1 and CDR2: MDHEN and SYDVKM. The CDR3 DNA sequence: TGTGCCAGCAGCTCCATGTCGGGGGCCTATGGCTACACCTTC. Its translation: CASSSMSGAYGYTF.

The V and J genes are TRBV4-3 and TRBJ2-7; possibly TRBD1 for D (6 bases). Per germline, CDR1 LGHNA and CDR2 YSLEER. The CDR3 spans 15 residues. V was cut by 2 bases and J by 5 bases, with 16 bases left in between. The CDR3 region has the DNA TGCGCCAGCAGCCAATCAACAGGGCGTGGCAACGAGCAGTACTTC. This translates into CASSQSTGRGNEQYF.

A single count supports this clone. This chain uses TRBV2 with TRBJ2-2, with 8 bases that match TRBD1. Looked up from germline, CDR1 is SNHLY and CDR2 is FYNNEI. CDR3 length equals 15 residues. The J segment lost 6 bases and the V segment lost 6 bases, leaving 9 bases of the junction unmatched. This CDR3 is CASRGPRGRAGELFF. The CDR3 bases are TGTGCCAGCAGGGGCCCCAGGGGGCGCGCCGGGGAGCTGTTTTTT.

V and J are TRBV5-1 and TRBJ2-5, with D maybe TRBD2 (6 bases). V dropped 1 base and J dropped 5 bases, with 18 bases sitting between them. The CDR3 extends over 16 amino acids. Germline CDR1 reads SGHRS; CDR2 reads YFSETQ. In DNA, the CDR3 is TGCGCCAGCAGCTTGCAGGGCGGGAACCAAGGGGAGACCCAGTACTTC. This gives the protein CASSLQGGNQGETQYF.